The present entry profiles one T cell receptor (beta chain) with its context. The data originate from a study of blood T cell repertoires in COVID-19. Study context: Specimens from acute and convalescent COVID-19 originated in the United States, Italy and Spain.

Original processing notes: Amplification of reference gene primers provided the estimated nucleated cell counts. TCRdb's table, derived via immunoSEQ multiplex PCR, lists solely in-frame clones and lacks some. V and J calls and clone size are given by that table; D and trimming were obtained from the DNA. The sample includes 300,000 to 350,000 clones, 80% to 90% seen only once; the top ten take nearly 6.5%. CDR1 is LGHNA, CDR2 YNFKEQ, per germline. The CDR3 loop spans 17 amino acids. Trimming removed 0 bases from V and 2 bases from J, with 14 bases in between. Seattle patients were enrolled while actively infected and followed longitudinally.

The sample was peripheral blood. The receptor's source is a woman between 45 and 60 years old with COVID-19, enrolled during active disease. The chain is built from TRBV4-2 and TRBJ1-3, with D tentatively TRBD1 (5 bases). Written as DNA, the CDR3 is TGTGCCAGCAGCCAAGATGGGAGGGGCGCCCCTGGAAACACCATATATTTT. Its protein product is CASSQDGRGAPGNTIYF.